Listed here are 12 T cell receptor beta chains from one sample, sequenced in a study of T cell responses to AZD1222 COVID-19 vaccine. Repertoires were generated with immunoSEQ multiplex PCR, while TCRdb's copy carries only in-frame clones and drops some. The top ten hold around 2.7% of the sample, which has about 140,000 clones, 75% to 95% seen once. Here the sequenced sample was peripheral blood, taken on day 0 of AZD1222 vaccination. The receptors come from an adult in good health.

V is TRBV11-2 and J is TRBJ2-1; 13 bases map to TRBD2. CDR3 length: 15 amino acids. Trimming at V came to 5 bases and at J to 12 bases, leaving 10 bases not matched to a gene. Per the germline V gene, CDR1 is SGHAT and CDR2 is FQNNGV. CDR3 sequence reads: CASSPGLAGATRQFF. The CDR3 DNA is TGTGCCAGCAGCCCAGGACTAGCGGGAGCGACGCGGCAGTTCTTC.

The chain couples TRBV24-1 to TRBJ1-5, with D uncertain. CDR1 and CDR2 from the germline V gene are KGHDR and SFDVKD. V was cut by 4 bases and J by 4 bases, with 4 bases left in between. The CDR3 extends over 12 amino acids. For the CDR3, the DNA is TGTGCCACCAGTGACTCGAATCAGCCCCAGCATTTT. It yields the protein CATSDSNQPQHF.

V gene TRBV5-1 combines with J gene TRBJ2-5; 10 bases fit TRBD1. The CDR3 loop spans 16 amino acids. CDR1 and CDR2 from the germline V gene are SGHRS and YFSETQ. V lost 5 bases and J lost 5; bases outside the gene matches: 12. The CDR3 loop is CASRPPPGQGMETQYF. DNA for the CDR3: TGCGCCAGCAGACCCCCGCCGGGACAGGGGATGGAGACCCAGTACTTC.

The chain couples TRBV4-1 to TRBJ2-1; no definite D call. V was clipped by 0 bases and J by 0 bases, with 6 bases between them. The CDR3 is 15 residues long. Germline CDR1 is MGHRA and CDR2 is YSYEKL. CDR3 in amino acids: CASSQDPNSYNEQFF. Here the CDR3 DNA reads TGCGCCAGCAGCCAAGATCCGAACTCCTACAATGAGCAGTTCTTC.

This chain links TRBV5-5 with TRBJ2-3, with 8 bases identical to TRBD2. The CDR3 is made up of 17 amino acids. The V gene's germline CDR1 is SGHKS and CDR2 YYEKEE (reference sequence). J was trimmed by 3 bases and V by 0 bases; bases with no gene match: 9. This CDR3 is CASSLEPGGPRTDTQYF. As DNA, the CDR3 is TGTGCCAGCAGCTTGGAGCCGGGAGGGCCACGTACAGATACGCAGTATTTT.

The rearrangement uses TRBV11-3 and TRBJ2-7; D is possibly TRBD2 (5 bases). In germline, CDR1 is SGHNT, CDR2 YENEEA. This CDR3 has 15 amino acids. Trimming pared 5 bases from V and 0 bases from J, leaving 14 bases between. The CDR3 here is CASSPHGDSSYEQYF. CDR3 DNA sequence: TGTGCCAGCAGCCCCCACGGGGATAGCTCCTACGAGCAGTACTTC.

J is TRBJ1-1 and V is TRBV7-9, with TRBD1 as a possible D gene (6 bases). V was cut by 5 bases and J by 7 bases, with 11 bases left in between. The CDR3 runs to 12 residues. Germline CDR1 SEHNR, CDR2 FQNEAQ (reference sequence). The CDR3 DNA follows: TGTGCCAGCAGCATTACAGGGTTTGAAGCTTTCTTT. Its protein product is CASSITGFEAFF. The variable domain in full, with the rest retrieved from reference TRBV7-9 and TRBJ1-1, is DTGVSQNPRHKITKRGQNVTFRCDPISEHNRLYWYRQTLGQGPEFLTYFQNEAQLEKSRLLSDRFSAERPKGSFSTLEIQRTEQGDSAMYLCASSITGFEAFFGQGTRLTVV.

The chain uses TRBV4-3 and TRBJ1-1; D gene uncertain. This CDR3 is built from 14 residues. Germline V CDR1 and CDR2: LGHNA, YSLEER. V was cut by 1 base and J by 3 bases, with 9 bases left in between. The CDR3 loop is CASSQARVDTEAFF. CDR3 in DNA: TGCGCCAGCAGCCAAGCGAGGGTAGACACTGAAGCTTTCTTT.

This rearrangement joins TRBV4-1 to TRBJ2-7, with TRBD1 as a possible D gene (6 bases). Germline CDR1 is MGHRA and CDR2 is YSYEKL. V was shortened by 4 bases and J by 0 bases, with 13 bases between the two germline ends. The CDR3 totals 15 residues. The CDR3 reads CASSPRDKSSYEQYF. In nucleotides, the CDR3 is TGCGCCAGCAGCCCCCGGGACAAGAGCTCCTACGAGCAGTACTTC.

The rearrangement uses TRBV7-2 and TRBJ2-5, with a possible D match to TRBD2 (6 bases). The CDR3 totals 14 residues. Germline V gives CDR1 SGHTA, CDR2 FQGNSA. V was shortened by 3 bases and J by 0 bases, with 8 bases between the two germline ends. In DNA form, the CDR3 reads TGTGCCAGCAGCTTTCGGGGGAACCAAGAGACCCAGTACTTC. This encodes CASSFRGNQETQYF.

The genes are TRBV2 and TRBJ1-5; tentatively, D is TRBD1 (6 bases). V lost 6 bases and J lost 9, with 21 bases in between. The V gene's germline CDR1 is SNHLY and CDR2 FYNNEI. The CDR3 runs 15 residues. CDR3 DNA sequence: TGTGCCAGCAGCGATCGGGGAAGTGACAGGCGGCCCCAGCATTTT. Protein product: CASSDRGSDRRPQHF. The whole variable domain, filled in from reference TRBV2 and TRBJ1-5, reads EPEVTQTPSHQVTQMGQEVILRCVPISNHLYFYWYRQILGQKVEFLVSFYNNEISEKSEIFDDQFSVERPDGSNFTLKIRSTKLEDSAMYFCASSDRGSDRRPQHFGDGTRLSIL.

The V call is TRBV6-5, the J call TRBJ1-2; TRBD1 aligns across 8 bases. The V segment lost 5 bases and the J segment 8 bases; nucleotides outside the gene matches: 13. Germline CDR1 MNHEY, CDR2 SVGAGI. The CDR3 sequence is 15 residues long. The CDR3 here is CASSPRQGKGPGYTF. The CDR3, as DNA: TGTGCCAGCAGTCCAAGACAGGGGAAGGGGCCCGGCTACACCTTC.